Included here is one T cell receptor beta chain sequence, with context. The sample originates from a study of blood T cell repertoires in COVID-19. Study details: Collection of acute and convalescent COVID-19 samples took place in the United States, Italy and Spain.

Libraries were prepared by immunoSEQ multiplex PCR; TCRdb keeps only in-frame clonotypes and omits some of them. This sample has about 230,000 clones, with over 80% found just once. What was sequenced was peripheral blood. The receptor comes from a man aged 35 to 55 with acute or convalescent COVID-19.

The CDR3 spells CASSSPLRGMNTEAFF. CDR3 bases: TGTGCCAGCAGCTCCCCCCTGAGAGGGATGAACACTGAAGCTTTCTTT. This rearrangement joins TRBV7-6 to TRBJ1-1; D is undetermined. CDR3 length: 16 amino acids. Trimming stripped 4 bases from V and 0 bases from J, with 15 bases between. Germline-derived CDR1 and CDR2 are SGHVS and FNYEAQ. Complete variable domain (other parts from reference TRBV7-6 and TRBJ1-1): GAGVSQSPRYKVTKRGQDVALRCDPISGHVSLYWYRQALGQGPEFLTYFNYEAQQDKSGLPNDRFSAERPEGSISTLTIQRTEQRDSAMYRCASSSPLRGMNTEAFFGQGTRLTVV.